Detailed here is one TCR beta chain. It was with 60 Vbeta and 13 Jbeta primers that the PCR ran. Profiled with immunoSEQ multiplex PCR; TCRdb holds only in-frame clones, not every one. The sample contains roughly 150,000 clones, roughly 74% of which appear only once. With 4 bases removed from V and 3 bases from J, the gap between germline ends came to 10 bases. Germline CDR1 and CDR2: SGHRS and YFSETQ. The length of the CDR3 is 13 residues. The sample belongs to a study of cytomegalovirus exposure and HLA in healthy donors. The sequenced sample was PBMCs. The TCR sequence derives from a man aged 18 to 35 in good health and CMV-seropositive. This chain uses TRBV5-1 with TRBJ1-2; no reliable D call. DNA of the CDR3: TGCGCCAGCAGCGACGGGTCTTACTATGGCTACACCTTC. Protein sequence: CASSDGSYYGYTF.